The next 14 T cell receptor beta chains were all read from a single sample in a study of long-term antiretroviral therapy in people with HIV. They ran version v3.0 of the immunoSEQ assay at survey level. Only in-frame clones appear in the TCRdb table, and some are missing; sequencing was by immunoSEQ multiplex PCR. Here the sample spans roughly 30,000 clones, just over 90% being singletons. The sample in question was unsorted PBMCs, obtained 3.1 years after starting antiretroviral therapy. All receptors come from a young man with HIV.

The rearrangement uses TRBV6-5 and TRBJ2-1, with 10 bases matching TRBD2. V gave up 6 bases and J gave up 2 bases; unmatched junction bases: 4. Germline-derived CDR1 and CDR2 are MNHEY and SVGAGI. The length of the CDR3 is 15 residues. CDR3 nucleotides: TGTGCCAGCAGAGATAGCGGGGGGACCTACAATGAGCAGTTCTTC. Translated, it gives CASRDSGGTYNEQFF.

The CDR3 sequence: CASSYSQNNEQFF. Here the CDR3 DNA reads TGTGCCAGCAGTTACTCGCAGAACAATGAGCAGTTCTTC. The chain has TRBV6-6 and TRBJ2-1; no clear D. Per the germline V gene, CDR1 is MNHNY and CDR2 is SVGAGI (reference sequence). The CDR3 is 13 residues long. Trimming removed 0 bases from V and 5 bases from J, with 5 bases in between.

The V gene is TRBV6-5, the J gene TRBJ2-7; D might be TRBD2 (5 bases). The CDR3 consists of 16 residues. Germline loops: CDR1 MNHEY, CDR2 SVGAGI. V lost 4 bases and J 0 bases, leaving 16 bases between the germline ends. For the CDR3, the DNA is TGTGCCAGCAGTTTCGATCGGAAGAGGGACTCCTACGAGCAGTACTTC. It translates to CASSFDRKRDSYEQYF.

Only one count was recorded for this clone. The genes are TRBV4-1 and TRBJ2-3; D unresolved. The CDR3 consists of 14 residues. V was shortened by 4 bases and J by 4 bases, with 12 bases between the two germline ends. Germline V gene data show CDR1 as MGHRA and CDR2 as YSYEKL. The CDR3 is CASSPRSPPDTQYF. The CDR3 nucleotides are TGCGCCAGCAGCCCGAGATCCCCCCCAGATACGCAGTATTTT.

The V and J genes are TRBV10-3 and TRBJ2-7; D may be TRBD1 (6 bases). CDR1 ENHRY and CDR2 SYGVKD come from the germline V gene. V dropped 2 bases and J dropped 4 bases, with 15 bases sitting between them. This CDR3 is built from 15 residues. CDR3 nucleotides: TGTGCCATCAGTGAGCCTGGAACAGGGATGTACGAGCAGTACTTC. It codes for CAISEPGTGMYEQYF.

The table lists this clone with a few counts. This chain uses TRBV5-4 with TRBJ2-7; D unresolved. The CDR3 runs to 16 residues. Germline values: CDR1 SGHNT, CDR2 YYREEE (reference sequence). The V end lost 4 bases, the J end lost 5 bases, and 22 bases lay between the germline ends. CDR3 coding DNA: TGTGCCAGCAGCCCTCGGGCCGGGCCAGAGAAGGACGAGCAGTACTTC. Encoded protein: CASSPRAGPEKDEQYF.

The CDR3 here is CASAFINTGELFF. Here the CDR3 DNA reads TGTGCCAGCGCCTTTATTAACACCGGGGAGCTGTTTTTT. V and J are TRBV7-2 and TRBJ2-2, with unresolved D. The germline V gene has CDR1 SGHTA and CDR2 FQGNSA. The CDR3 loop spans 13 amino acids. Trimming left V 8 bases short and J 2 bases short, with 9 bases between.

The count of this clone is one. The junction departs from germline at one end; a sequencing error may be responsible. The chain uses TRBV7-6 and TRBJ2-7, with a tentative D call TRBD2 (5 bases). Germline V CDR1 and CDR2: SGHVS, FNYEAQ. The CDR3 totals 11 residues. For the CDR3, the DNA is TGTGCCAGCAGCCCCCCGGACTCGTACCACTTC. This translates into CASSPPDSYHF.

This clone was recorded a few times. The chain combines TRBV7-9 with TRBJ1-2, with D uncertain. Per germline, CDR1 SEHNR and CDR2 FQNEAQ (reference sequence). This CDR3 has 14 amino acids. Trimming took off 5 bases at V and 0 bases at J, with 10 bases between the two ends. CDR3 sequence: CASSPVGTNYGYTF. The CDR3 DNA is TGTGCCAGCAGCCCAGTGGGTACTAACTATGGCTACACCTTC.

The chain recombines TRBV4-3 with TRBJ2-5, with TRBD2 matching over 7 bases. This CDR3 has 18 amino acids. Germline loops: CDR1 LGHNA, CDR2 YSLEER. J was trimmed by 5 bases and V by 0 bases; bases with no gene match: 15. The CDR3 here is CASSQDLGGTTGRETQYF. In DNA, the CDR3 is TGCGCCAGCAGCCAAGATCTGGGTGGGACTACGGGTCGCGAGACCCAGTACTTC.

The DNA of the CDR3 is TGTGCCTCCCAGGGCGGCCCAACCTACAATGAGCAGTTCTTC. It specifies CASQGGPTYNEQFF. This chain connects TRBV30 to TRBJ2-1, with a tentative D call TRBD1 (5 bases). Germline CDR1 reads GTSNPN; CDR2 reads SVGIG (reference sequence). The length of the CDR3 is 14 residues. The ends were cut back, 7 bases at V and 2 bases at J, with 15 bases in the middle.

V and J are TRBV28 and TRBJ1-2; D is undetermined. The CDR3 contains 16 residues. The V end lost 1 base, the J end lost 4 bases, and 16 bases lay between the germline ends. The germline V gene encodes CDR1 MDHEN and CDR2 SYDVKM. The CDR3 region is CASSLFPTLGSYGYTF. DNA for the CDR3: TGTGCCAGCAGTTTATTCCCTACTTTGGGGAGCTATGGCTACACCTTC.

The chain couples TRBV5-4 to TRBJ2-1, with TRBD2 matching 13 bases. With 4 bases clipped from V and 6 bases from J, the junction kept 7 bases outside the gene matches. Germline V gives CDR1 SGHNT, CDR2 YYREEE (reference sequence). This CDR3 has 16 residues. The CDR3 spells CASSGGLAGARNEQFF. CDR3 coding DNA: TGTGCCAGCAGCGGTGGACTAGCGGGGGCCCGCAATGAGCAGTTCTTC.

The V call is TRBV5-6, the J call TRBJ2-7, with unresolved D. Germline values: CDR1 SGHDT, CDR2 YYEEEE. The CDR3 spans 13 residues. Trimming took off 1 base at V and 5 bases at J, with 10 bases between the two ends. CDR3: CASSLSGVHEQYF. The CDR3 DNA sequence: TGTGCCAGCAGCTTGTCTGGGGTCCACGAGCAGTACTTC.